These T cell receptor beta chains were read from a single sample in a study of tissue T cells after allogeneic stem cell transplantation. Some clones are missing from TCRdb's copy, which holds only in-frame ones; the method was immunoSEQ multiplex PCR. This sample yields roughly 6,700 clones, of which 69% are seen a single time; about 26% belongs to the top ten. Sequences were derived from tissue from the stomach, sampled at autopsy. These receptors originate from a woman aged 18-50 years with breast cancer. Each CDR3 is given with its conserved first and last residue. The D gene is left open where the match is weak. Only some rows state a clone size, as once, few, many or a class for expanded clones.

cdr3_aa,cdr3_nt,cdr3_length,v_call,clone_size,d_call,j_call
CASSYSGGAGDTQYF,TGTGCCAGCAGTTATAGCGGGGGGGCCGGAGATACGCAGTATTTT,15,TRBV6-6,once,TRBD2,TRBJ2-3
CASSQMGGGETQYF,TGCGCCAGCAGCCAGATGGGGGGCGGTGAGACCCAGTACTTC,14,TRBV5-1,NA,NA,TRBJ2-5
CSVRKRGTEAFF,TGCAGCGTACGGAAGAGGGGCACTGAAGCTTTCTTT,12,TRBV29-1,few,NA,TRBJ1-1
CASSQDFTSGSWGTDTQYF,TGTGCCAGCAGCCAAGATTTCACTAGCGGGAGCTGGGGCACAGATACGCAGTATTTT,19,TRBV3-1/TRBV3-2,NA,TRBD2,TRBJ2-3
CASSFVAGGAAETQYF,TGTGCCAGCAGCTTCGTGGCGGGGGGGGCCGCAGAGACCCAGTACTTC,16,TRBV7-2,few,TRBD2,TRBJ2-5
CATRRESSYEQYF,TGTGCCACTAGGCGCGAGAGCTCCTACGAGCAGTACTTC,13,TRBV6-5,once,NA,TRBJ2-7
CASSYSLESSEAFF,TGTGCCAGCAGTTACTCCCTCGAAAGCTCTGAAGCTTTCTTT,14,TRBV6-6,few,NA,TRBJ1-1
CASTWGLNGGYTF,TGTGCCAGCACGTGGGGGCTTAACGGAGGCTACACCTTC,13,TRBV7-2,few,NA,TRBJ1-2
CASSLSAGREGGYTF,TGTGCCAGCAGCCTTAGCGCGGGGCGCGAAGGTGGCTACACCTTC,15,TRBV9,NA,NA,TRBJ1-2
CASSLDLAETQYF,TGCGCCAGCAGCTTGGATTTGGCGGAGACCCAGTACTTC,13,TRBV5-1,NA,NA,TRBJ2-5
CAWIRRTEAFF,TGTGCCTGGATACGGCGGACTGAAGCTTTCTTT,11,TRBV30,NA,NA,TRBJ1-1